This TCR beta chain was documented in a study of T cells in Graves' hyperthyroidism and ophthalmopathy. In this sample, this clonotype turned up many times. TCR beta CDR3 regions were amplified from RNA transcripts. TCR CDR3 underwent first-round RT-PCR with the HTBI primer set. TCRdb reprocessed the multiplex PCR reads with MiXCR, giving one entry per CDR3 protein. This sample has approximately 370,000 distinct CDR3 sequences, with approximately 15% found just once. V lost 4 bases to trimming and J lost 1 base, with 12 bases between them. CDR1 and CDR2 from the germline V gene are SEHNR and FQNEAQ (reference sequence). This CDR3 has 15 residues.

The chain has TRBV7-9 and TRBJ2-3, with D tentatively TRBD1 (6 bases). This sequence originates from a woman aged 30 to 39 with Graves' hyperthyroidism. Sequencing was done on a sample of blood. This chain's CDR3 is CASSYQQGGTDTQYF. CDR3 nucleotide sequence: TGTGCCAGCAGCTACCAACAGGGTGGCACAGATACGCAGTATTTT.